The 26 T cell receptor beta chains listed next were all sequenced from one sample in a study of shared clonotypes between healthy human individuals. The protocol was immunoSEQ multiplex PCR, while the TCRdb copy is restricted to in-frame clones and leaves out a portion. The sample carries 1.5 million to 2.5 million clones, about 95% recorded once. Terminally differentiated effector memory CD45RA+ cells were left out of the naive CD8 fraction, which was CD45RO-negative and positively selected for CCR7. Sequencing input: naive CD8+ T cells sorted from blood. Receptors were obtained from a man aged 18-30 years in good health.

The genes are TRBV7-9 and TRBJ2-5; D might be TRBD1 (6 bases). Germline V gives CDR1 SEHNR, CDR2 FQNEAQ (reference sequence). The CDR3 extends over 16 amino acids. V lost 4 bases, J lost 0 bases, and 15 bases lay in between. The CDR3 spells CASSSPGTPYQETQYF. The CDR3, as DNA: TGTGCCAGCAGCTCGCCCGGGACACCGTACCAAGAGACCCAGTACTTC.

The V gene is TRBV9, the J gene TRBJ2-7, with a possible D match to TRBD1 (6 bases). V lost 3 bases to trimming and J lost 2 bases, with 21 bases between them. Germline V gives CDR1 SGDLS, CDR2 YYNGEE. This CDR3 contains 17 residues. The CDR3 DNA reads TGTGCCAGCAGCGACAACCCCGCCTCGGACAGCACCTACGAGCAGTACTTC. It is translated as CASSDNPASDSTYEQYF.

With respect to this clone: The same CDR3 is also encoded by other DNA sequences in this sample. The V and J genes are TRBV5-6 and TRBJ2-7; D ambiguous. Germline values: CDR1 SGHDT, CDR2 YYEEEE. The CDR3 extends over 13 amino acids. V shed 5 bases and J shed 0 bases, with 9 bases lying between them. The CDR3 sequence is CASSPGSSYEQYF. In nucleotides, the CDR3 is TGTGCCAGCAGTCCCGGGTCCTCCTACGAGCAGTACTTC.

The chain links TRBV4-1 to TRBJ1-1; possible D gene TRBD1, 5 bases. Trimming removed 6 bases at V and 1 base at J, with 15 bases between. The germline V gene has CDR1 MGHRA and CDR2 YSYEKL. The CDR3 sequence is 15 residues long. The CDR3 reads CASSQIIRGNTEAFF. DNA of the CDR3: TGCGCCAGCAGTCAGATTATAAGGGGGAACACTGAAGCTTTCTTT.

This clone was recorded only once. V usage is TRBV6-5 and J usage is TRBJ2-1, with TRBD1 as a possible D gene (5 bases). Trimming removed 5 bases at V and 9 bases at J, with 8 bases between. CDR3 size: 11 residues. Germline values: CDR1 MNHEY, CDR2 SVGAGI. The chain's CDR3 is CASSLRGEQFF. The CDR3 bases are TGTGCCAGCAGTCTTAGGGGTGAGCAGTTCTTC.

The chain is built from TRBV5-4 and TRBJ1-4; D is unresolved. Trimming took off 4 bases at V and 0 bases at J, with 7 bases between the two ends. The CDR3 loop spans 14 amino acids. CDR1 SGHNT and CDR2 YYREEE come from the germline V gene (reference sequence). This CDR3 reads CASSRSSTNEKLFF. The CDR3 DNA reads TGTGCCAGCAGCAGAAGTTCAACTAATGAAAAACTGTTTTTT.

The rearrangement uses TRBV4-3 and TRBJ2-7, with 9 bases fitting TRBD1. The V and J ends lost 0 bases and 4 bases, in that order; junction bases with no gene match: 7. Germline lookup yields CDR1 LGHNA and CDR2 YSLEER. This CDR3 spans 16 amino acids. In nucleotides, the CDR3 is TGCGCCAGCAGCCAAGATGGGACAGGGTTTGAGTACGAGCAGTACTTC. Translation gives CASSQDGTGFEYEQYF.

In its sample, this clone was seen a few times. The chain links TRBV2 to TRBJ1-5; the D gene is possibly TRBD1 (6 bases). Germline V CDR1 and CDR2: SNHLY, FYNNEI. This CDR3 is 15 amino acids long. The ends were cut back, 3 bases at V and 0 bases at J, with 9 bases in the middle. The CDR3 spells CASSESGVSNQPQHF. CDR3 bases: TGTGCCAGCAGTGAGTCAGGGGTTAGCAATCAGCCCCAGCATTTT.

The chain employs TRBV11-2 and TRBJ2-5, with D unclear. Germline CDR1 SGHAT, CDR2 FQNNGV. Trimming took off 0 bases at V and 5 bases at J, with 13 bases between the two ends. This CDR3 region has 15 residues. The CDR3 protein is CASSLEADPGETQYF. The CDR3 region has the DNA TGTGCCAGCAGCTTAGAGGCCGACCCCGGGGAGACCCAGTACTTC. The full variable domain, rest sourced from reference TRBV11-2 and TRBJ2-5, is EAGVAQSPRYKIIEKRQSVAFWCNPISGHATLYWYQQILGQGPKLLIQFQNNGVVDDSQLPKDRFSAERLKGVDSTLKIQPAKLEDSAVYLCASSLEADPGETQYFGPGTRLLVL.

The chain recombines TRBV2 with TRBJ1-5, with D possibly matching TRBD1 (5 bases). V lost 2 bases and J 2 bases, leaving 10 bases between the germline ends. Germline lookup yields CDR1 SNHLY and CDR2 FYNNEI. The CDR3 length is 15 residues. The CDR3 coding sequence is TGTGCCAGCAGTGAACGGGGCCCGGGCAATCAGCCCCAGCATTTT. This translates into CASSERGPGNQPQHF.

The chain couples TRBV4-3 to TRBJ1-1; D perhaps matches TRBD1 (6 bases). CDR1 LGHNA and CDR2 YSLEER come from the germline V gene. CDR3 length equals 15 residues. The germline V and J ends were trimmed by 0 bases and 4 bases, with 12 bases remaining between them. CDR3 sequence: CASSQDLTGPTEAFF. For the CDR3, the DNA is TGCGCCAGCAGCCAAGATCTAACAGGGCCCACTGAAGCTTTCTTT.

The chain combines TRBV5-1 with TRBJ2-7; D perhaps matches TRBD2 (5 bases). The CDR3 is made up of 13 amino acids. Trimming cost V 8 bases and J 2 bases, with 14 bases left between them. Germline values: CDR1 SGHRS, CDR2 YFSETQ. DNA for the CDR3: TGCGCCAGTTCATATTCGGAGGCCTACGAGCAGTACTTC. Encoded protein: CASSYSEAYEQYF.

J is TRBJ2-2 and V is TRBV27; 8 bases fit TRBD1. The CDR3 covers 15 residues. CDR1 is MNHEY and CDR2 is SMNVEV in the germline V gene (reference sequence). Trimming took 6 bases from V and 7 from J; bases not matched to a gene: 10. DNA of the CDR3: TGTGCCAGCAGCGGACAGGGACCTAGGGGCGGGGAGCTGTTTTTT. Its translation is CASSGQGPRGGELFF.

V and J are TRBV2 and TRBJ1-2; tentative D call: TRBD1 (5 bases). This CDR3 region has 14 residues. CDR1 is SNHLY and CDR2 is FYNNEI in the germline V gene. The ends were cut back, 6 bases at V and 5 bases at J, with 16 bases in the middle. The CDR3 coding sequence is TGTGCCAGCAGGGGGGGTCCGACCCTTTATGGCTACACCTTC. Translation gives CASRGGPTLYGYTF.

CDR3 sequence: CASSVEGQSYNEQFF. The CDR3, as DNA: TGTGCCAGCAGCGTAGAAGGGCAGAGCTACAATGAGCAGTTCTTC. The chain links TRBV9 to TRBJ2-1; D gene uncertain. Germline V gene sequence: CDR1 SGDLS, CDR2 YYNGEE. This CDR3 comprises 15 residues. The V gene lost 0 bases and the J gene lost 3 bases, with 10 bases spanning the gap.

V usage is TRBV5-6 and J usage is TRBJ2-5; TRBD1 might be the D (6 bases). Per germline, CDR1 SGHDT and CDR2 YYEEEE. This CDR3 is built from 15 residues. V was clipped by 0 bases and J by 1 base, with 10 bases between them. This chain's CDR3 is CASSLGQGFQETQYF. The CDR3 DNA sequence: TGTGCCAGCAGCTTGGGGCAGGGGTTCCAAGAGACCCAGTACTTC. Full variable domain (outside the CDR3, taken from reference TRBV5-6 and TRBJ2-5): DAGVTQSPTHLIKTRGQQVTLRCSPKSGHDTVSWYQQALGQGPQFIFQYYEEEERQRGNFPDRFSGHQFPNYSSELNVNALLLGDSALYLCASSLGQGFQETQYFGPGTRLLVL.

Comment on this clone: One end of the junction varies from germline; a read error may be responsible. V is TRBV7-9 and J is TRBJ2-3; 10 positions agree with TRBD2. The germline V gene encodes CDR1 SEHNR and CDR2 FQNEAQ (reference sequence). The CDR3 runs 14 residues. This CDR3 is CASSVAGGEDTQYF. In nucleotides, the CDR3 is TGTGCCAGCAGCGTAGCGGGAGGTGAAGATACGCAGTATTTT.

This clone showed up just once. J is TRBJ1-2 and V is TRBV9, with D possibly being TRBD1 (6 bases). CDR1 and CDR2 (germline): SGDLS, YYNGEE. V lost 3 bases to trimming and J lost 4 bases, with 13 bases between them. The CDR3 covers 14 residues. Here the CDR3 reads CASSEGGNGYGYTF. CDR3 coding DNA: TGTGCCAGCAGCGAGGGGGGTAATGGCTATGGCTACACCTTC.

The genes are TRBV5-1 and TRBJ1-2, with D hard to call. V lost 2 bases and J lost 5, with 22 bases in between. Germline values: CDR1 SGHRS, CDR2 YFSETQ. The CDR3 spans 17 residues. CDR3 sequence: CASSFSPDPGTVYGYTF. The CDR3 nucleotides read TGCGCCAGCAGCTTCTCACCCGACCCTGGCACCGTTTATGGCTACACCTTC.

This clone was seen a single time. This chain links TRBV7-9 with TRBJ2-2; D assignment may be TRBD1 or TRBD2 (7 bases each). Trimming cost V 5 bases and J 6 bases, with 22 bases left between them. Germline V CDR1 and CDR2: SEHNR, FQNEAQ (reference sequence). CDR3 size: 17 residues. The CDR3 loop reads CASSPGGERDYAGELFF. As DNA, the CDR3 is TGTGCCAGCAGCCCAGGGGGGGAGCGGGATTACGCCGGGGAGCTGTTTTTT. Looking up the rest from reference TRBV7-9 and TRBJ2-2 gives the full variable domain: DTGVSQNPRHKITKRGQNVTFRCDPISEHNRLYWYRQTLGQGPEFLTYFQNEAQLEKSRLLSDRFSAERPKGSFSTLEIQRTEQGDSAMYLCASSPGGERDYAGELFFGEGSRLTVL.

This clone was recorded once. V gene TRBV5-6 combines with J gene TRBJ2-1, with 14 bases identical to TRBD2. There are 18 residues in the CDR3. The trim removed 4 bases at V and 6 bases at J, leaving 12 bases unmatched. Germline CDR1 and CDR2: SGHDT and YYEEEE. For the CDR3, the DNA is TGTGCCAGCAGCATAATGGGACTAGCGGGAGCTCACGGCAATGAGCAGTTCTTC. Translated: CASSIMGLAGAHGNEQFF.

The V call is TRBV6-4, the J call TRBJ1-6; D is undetermined. The CDR3 consists of 14 residues. Germline V CDR1 and CDR2: MRHNA, SNTAGT. V was pared by 9 bases and J by 6 bases, with 15 bases between. CDR3 sequence: CASYSSGPNSPLHF. The CDR3 bases are TGTGCCAGTTATTCCTCCGGACCTAATTCACCCCTCCACTTT.

Only one count was recorded for this clone. This chain joins TRBV11-2 and TRBJ2-7; 9 nucleotides align to TRBD1. CDR1 SGHAT and CDR2 FQNNGV come from the germline V gene. The trim removed 5 bases at V and 3 bases at J, leaving 8 bases unmatched. The length of the CDR3 is 15 residues. The CDR3 spells CASSLDRGFLYEQYF. The CDR3, as DNA: TGTGCCAGCAGCCTCGACAGGGGGTTCCTCTACGAGCAGTACTTC.

A note on this clone: This CDR3 is also generated by other DNA sequences in the sample. This chain connects TRBV11-2 to TRBJ2-3, with unresolved D. The CDR3 length is 14 residues. Germline-derived CDR1 and CDR2 are SGHAT and FQNNGV. V was clipped by 0 bases and J by 1 base, with 5 bases between them. As DNA, the CDR3 is TGTGCCAGCAGCTTAGAGGCCCGCACAGATACGCAGTATTTT. This sequence encodes CASSLEARTDTQYF.

Written as DNA, the CDR3 is TGTGCCAGTAGTATAGATCCCCAGGGGGCAATAGGAACAGATACGCAGTATTTT. Protein sequence: CASSIDPQGAIGTDTQYF. V and J are TRBV19 and TRBJ2-3; TRBD1 matches 8 bases. Germline V gene lookup returns CDR1 LNHDA and CDR2 SQIVND (reference sequence). V dropped 0 bases and J dropped 3; count of bases not matched to a gene: 11. The CDR3 is 18 residues long.

The chain employs TRBV5-4 and TRBJ2-3; 10 bases are shared with TRBD1. Trimming at V came to 1 base and at J to 7 bases, leaving 6 bases not matched to a gene. The germline gives CDR1 SGHNT, CDR2 YYREEE (reference sequence). The CDR3 spans 15 residues. CDR3 loop: CASSLPGTGEYTQYF. CDR3 nucleotides: TGTGCCAGCAGCTTGCCCGGGACAGGGGAATATACGCAGTATTTT.